This T cell receptor (beta chain) comes out of a study of cytomegalovirus exposure and HLA in healthy donors (dated by TCRdb to 2015 to 2018). Broadly, across the study: In an earlier analysis of some 610 of the donors, less than 350 Gb of sequence data and 120 million or so unique TCR beta sequences from roughly 200 million T cells were reported. Approximately 300 gigabases of sequencing data and approximately 91 million unique TCR sequences made up an early release that covered approximately 650 HLA-typed donors. Among the 398 genotyped donors, around 81% belonged to the genetic ancestry cluster associated with self-reported Caucasian donors. The study was designed to test whether signatures of past pathogen exposure could be identified by cataloging public T cell receptors. The study profiled the T cell repertoires of hundreds of subjects by immunosequencing and related them to cytomegalovirus serostatus. Along with the roughly 670-subject first cohort, a separate validation cohort of roughly 110 different subjects was used. To predict cytomegalovirus infection status, the study combined high-throughput TCR immunosequencing, statistical association of individual TCRs with disease status, and machine learning. To study patterns of TCR occurrence, a later analysis re-analyzed previously published TCR beta repertoires from 700 or so donors and added high-resolution HLA genotyping. In the later analysis, no new phenotypic data were used to find candidate immune exposures; instead, reliance was placed on TCR beta sequences and their occurrence across donors. In an earlier analysis of roughly 600 of the donors, high-throughput TCR beta sequencing was used to judge whether each TCR beta V gene segment behaved as functional or pseudogenic. Donor age, sex, ethnicity and CMV serostatus were compiled alongside the repertoire data. A later genetic analysis took genome-wide SNP genotypes for about 65% of the roughly 670 donors and used that subset as a discovery cohort. Every discovery cohort repertoire had been produced on one sequencing platform. Both class I and class II loci were covered by HLA typing, at four-digit resolution. The number of donors typed differed by locus, with about 620-630 for A, B, C, DRB1 and DQB1, 522 for DQA1, about 610 for DPA1, and over 400 for DPB1. Five DR-DQ haplotypes were handled as single units for association and clustering because linkage in the cohort was strong. Among under 450 genotyped donors of the cohort, an average of approximately 230,000 unique TCR beta nucleotide sequences were sequenced per donor, roughly 20% of them non-productive.

A remark on this clone: Its antigen is unknown. No quality values exist for individual bases; no much larger clone is one base distant.

From the cysteine through the phenylalanine, the CDR3 covers 17 amino acids. The CDR3 DNA has 51 bases and is translated from base 1. Trimming leaves V shorter by 1 base and J shorter by 5 bases, with the junction holding 6 bases beyond the gene matches. Based on the germline V gene, the CDR1 and CDR2 sequences are SGHDT and YYEEEE. Findings and caveats that apply to the study as a whole: It was suggested by the authors that the approach could potentially be generalized to other disease states and immunological phenotypes. The study listed 164 TCR beta chains as associated with cytomegalovirus. A cluster of highly shared sequence variants was judged likely to represent a technical artifact of the sequencing pipeline. A further reported finding was that TCR beta sequences accurately predicted the HLA-A and HLA-B alleles for most subjects in the first cohort. A later analysis found that most CMV-associated TCR beta chains appeared HLA-restricted, with HLA associations seemingly driven largely by CMV exposure. A later genetic analysis reported fewer N-insertions in productive TCRs among donors in an Asian-associated ancestry cluster than the approximately 670-donor mean. The only immune exposure information available for the cohort was CMV serostatus. In a later analysis, the rate of TCR association differed among HLA loci, with DRB1 alleles having the most associated TCRs and HLA-C alleles having the fewest. Some IMGT-functional V segments, including TRBV6-2 and TRBV6-3, could not be distinguished by the 87-base-pair reads and were therefore excluded. Roughly uniform sequencing depth across donors was assumed in presence/absence analyses, although this assumption may not hold. Correlated functional status among segregating V segments might reflect linkage disequilibrium, but an unknown experimental factor could not be ruled out. The classifier was reported to diagnose cytomegalovirus status with high specificity and sensitivity in both the original cohort and the validation cohort. In a later analysis, some 17,000 TCR beta sequences were associated with specific HLA alleles at a false discovery rate of 0.05. Across donors, most TCR sequences were observed very rarely, whereas some public TCRs were present in many individuals. Assigning TCR associations to individual alleles was difficult when HLA alleles, especially DR and DQ, strongly co-occurred. V-gene and J-gene trimming of TCR beta chains was associated with a missense DCLRE1C variant in a later genetic analysis, and the association was replicated in an independent cohort. Because counts were too low, 15 to 20 rarely observed V segments, including chromosome 9 orphons, were excluded from the earlier analysis of 587 of the donors. A few of the identified cytomegalovirus-associated TCR beta chains were confirmed in vitro to be specific for cytomegalovirus antigens. In this cohort, only TCR beta chains were sequenced, and detectable features were limited by the absence of alpha or paired-chain data. Because HLA typing was unavailable for some donors at each locus, only the typed subset was used in association tests. In a later analysis, HLA-associated TCR beta chains were found to be more clonally expanded and to have lower generation probabilities than equally common non-associated chains. An earlier analysis of approximately 590 of the donors showed that most TCR beta V segments appeared in productive rearrangements either about 87% or about 30% of the time, which broadly matched IMGT annotations. In a later analysis, several top co-occurrence clusters were reported to appear linked to parvovirus B19, influenza, CMV and Epstein-Barr virus.

The cohort comprised 710 or so healthy bone marrow donors. All cohort members were sampled while nominally healthy, although unrecorded immune exposures were likely present. The donor tested CMV seropositive, placing the donor among the 289 seropositive members of the cohort. Each donor provided a peripheral blood sample, and peripheral blood mononuclear cells were used for TCR beta sequencing. The Qiagen DNeasy Blood Extraction Kit was used to extract genomic DNA from the blood cell samples. Library generation was performed with the immunoSEQ multiplex PCR assay. For the multiplex PCR, a mixture combining 60 forward primers for TCR Vbeta segments and 13 reverse primers for TCR Jbeta segments was used. Amplification of the CDR3 region of rearranged TCR beta genes was performed with a multiplex PCR assay on genomic DNA. Amplified TCR beta libraries were sequenced as 87-base-pair reads on the Illumina HiSeq System. In the paper's pipeline: A later analysis tallied roughly 80 million unique TCR beta chains across the 666 repertoires, and about 10 million of those chains were shared by two or more donors. Raw reads were error-corrected and collapsed into unique sequences by a nearest-neighbor algorithm in which closely related sequences were merged to remove PCR and sequencing errors. V, D and J gene segments were assigned by aligning CDR3 sequences to IMGT reference sequences. Each retained sequence needed at least a six-nucleotide match to both a V gene segment and a J gene segment. A rearrangement was called productive if the CDR3 had no stop codons and remained in frame with V and J, and every other rearrangement was called non-productive. Following IMGT convention, CDR3 was defined as the stretch from the second conserved V-encoded cysteine up to the conserved J-encoded phenylalanine. Sequences without an unambiguous match to a single V gene segment were excluded from the earlier analysis of 450 to 650 of the donors. In an earlier analysis of around 600 of the donors, V segments were called functional above 56.7% productive rearrangements and were called segregating when the between-donor standard deviation exceeded 5%. A statistical classification framework was built to diagnose cytomegalovirus status from the catalog of TCR beta chain sequences. In a later analysis, V and J genes were assigned by comparing TCR nucleotide sequences against IMGT/GENE-DB human TR gene sequences. In a later analysis, CDR3 sequences and most-parsimonious VDJ recombination scenarios were assigned using the TCRdist pipeline. In a later analysis, each TCR beta chain was defined by its CDR3 amino acid sequence together with its V-gene family, and reads lacking a unique V-gene family were excluded. A later analysis removed 550 to 700 highly shared, low-generation-probability nucleotide sequences to deal with suspected cross-contamination and a sequencing artifact. For each public chain, a later analysis derived a clonal expansion index from normalized ranks of inferred template counts within each repertoire. In a later analysis, generation probabilities were computed with a VDJ recombination model fitted to out-of-frame rearrangements, and the resulting probabilities were checked against IGoR. Hypergeometric tests were used in a later analysis to score TCR-TCR, TCR-HLA and TCR-CMV co-occurrence, with a repertoire-size bias correction applied to the TCR pairs. In a later analysis, false discovery rates were estimated by permuting HLA or CMV assignments 20 times. In a later analysis, co-occurring TCRs were grouped using DBSCAN, with TCRdist sequence similarity added in when clustering inside HLA-allele-positive subsets. For co-occurrence clustering, repertoires with fewer than 30,000 or more than 120,000 public chains were excluded, along with roughly 5 repertoires with anomalous nucleotide sharing. The immuneACCESS repertoire file appears here via TCRdb, limited to in-frame rearrangements. These files lack a portion of the clones; in checked studies, under half of the deficit traces to unresolved V genes, and the cause of the others is not known. The V and J calls and clone size were taken over from that table, and D and trimming were inferred from the DNA. In this sample the table shows about 190,000 clones, over 80% of which occur a single time. Of the sample, roughly 6.3% is held by the ten largest clones.

This clonotype originated in a man aged 35 to 55 in good health and CMV-seropositive. Material: PBMCs. The rearranged segments are TRBV5-6 and TRBJ2-2, and 12 bases in between align with TRBD2. The DNA is as follows: TGTGCCAGCAGCTTGTGGCTAGCGGGGGGGCCGACCGGGGAGCTGTTTTTT. Its translation is CASSLWLAGGPTGELFF. The CDR3, completed at both ends by the reference TRBV5-6 and TRBJ2-2 genes, gives the full variable domain DAGVTQSPTHLIKTRGQQVTLRCSPKSGHDTVSWYQQALGQGPQFIFQYYEEEERQRGNFPDRFSGHQFPNYSSELNVNALLLGDSALYLCASSLWLAGGPTGELFFGEGSRLTVL.